The clone carrying this T cell receptor beta chain has ten or more counts. Antigen specificity is unknown. This entry comes from a study of T-cell reconstitution after alpha-beta-depleted transplantation in children. The study, taken as a whole, reports: Several hundred expanded graft clones reportedly gave rise to the alpha-beta T cells present about two months after transplant. Recipient T cells and thymic progenitors that survived were the source of the high TCRbeta diversity seen at day 60 in some patients.

Library preparation (for TCRbeta) was performed with unique molecular identifiers. TCRdb used MiXCR to reprocess the PCR reads, holding one entry per CDR3 protein. This sample has fewer than 750,000 distinct CDR3 sequences, with under 25% found just once. V shed 5 bases, J shed 7 bases, and the junction held 10 bases outside the gene matches. Germline lookup yields CDR1 DFQATT and CDR2 SNEGSKA (reference sequence). The CDR3 runs to 15 residues. The sequencing used PBMCs, mostly from graft donor cells, collected 360 days after TCRalphabeta/CD19-depleted stem cell transplant. The clonotype comes from a boy under two years old who had a stem cell transplant for acute myeloid leukemia, so the T cells may come from the graft donor. The J gene is TRBJ1-4, the V gene TRBV20-1, with 10 nucleotides matching TRBD1. The CDR3 region is CSASTGDRGSEKLFF. CDR3 DNA: TGCAGTGCTTCGACCGGGGACAGGGGAAGTGAAAAACTGTTTTTT.